This TCR beta chain comes out of a study of graft-versus-host responses after intestinal transplantation. Comment on this clone: Its antigen is still unknown.

CDR3 length: 19 amino acids. The J segment lost 5 bases and the V segment lost 0 bases, leaving 12 bases of the junction unmatched. Germline values: CDR1 SGHRS, CDR2 YFSETQ. Some clones are missing from TCRdb's copy, which holds only in-frame ones; the method was immunoSEQ multiplex PCR. The sample contains 55,000 to 80,000 clones, more than 90% of which appear only once. Study conclusions and caveats: Allografts of one patient group, those with graft-donor T cell macrochimerism, had high graft-versus-host to host-versus-graft clonal ratios. Recipient marrow showed GvH clones, some seen first in ileum or blood.

The sequences come from unstimulated CD8+ T cells sorted from spleen or lymph node cells, collected before transplant. This receptor was identified in a human donor who was the organ donor for an intestinal transplant. The gene calls are TRBV5-1 and TRBJ2-1, with 12 bases lining up with TRBD2. The CDR3 reads CASSLVPPTSGRYHNEQFF. The DNA of the CDR3 is TGCGCCAGCAGCTTGGTCCCCCCTACTAGCGGGAGGTATCACAATGAGCAGTTCTTC.